Each of the 21 T cell receptor beta chains below was sequenced from the same sample in a study of blood T cell repertoires in COVID-19. Profiling relied on immunoSEQ multiplex PCR, and the TCRdb table lists in-frame clones only, not all of them. Of 210,000 or so clones detected, more than 85% appear once; the ten largest clones hold 1.9%. Material: peripheral blood. All receptors derive from a middle-aged man with active or convalescent COVID-19.

The V and J genes are TRBV28 and TRBJ1-1; TRBD1 might be the D (6 bases). The CDR3 totals 15 residues. Germline CDR1 is MDHEN and CDR2 is SYDVKM. Trimming removed 5 bases at V and 3 bases at J, with 16 bases between. The CDR3: CASSPLTGPDTEAFF. In DNA, the CDR3 is TGTGCCAGCAGTCCGTTGACAGGTCCGGACACTGAAGCTTTCTTT. The full variable domain, rest sourced from reference TRBV28 and TRBJ1-1, is DVKVTQSSRYLVKRTGEKVFLECVQDMDHENMFWYRQDPGLGLRLIYFSYDVKMKEKGDIPEGYSVSREKKERFSLILESASTNQTSMYLCASSPLTGPDTEAFFGQGTRLTVV.

This clone was seen once. The chain recombines TRBV20-1 with TRBJ1-2, with D possibly matching TRBD1 (5 bases). In germline, CDR1 is DFQATT, CDR2 SNEGSKA (reference sequence). The CDR3 length is 18 residues. V lost 3 bases to trimming and J lost 3 bases, with 26 bases between them. The CDR3 reads CSASSPTVSKAPDYGYTF. CDR3 sequence (DNA): TGCAGTGCTAGTTCCCCGACAGTGAGTAAGGCCCCAGACTATGGCTACACCTTC.

The chain is built from TRBV28 and TRBJ2-1, with a possible D match to TRBD2 (5 bases). Germline assignment: CDR1 MDHEN and CDR2 SYDVKM. Trimming cost V 2 bases and J 1 base, with 6 bases left between them. The CDR3 length is 14 residues. This CDR3 reads CASSLEGSYNEQFF. The CDR3 DNA reads as TGTGCCAGCAGTTTAGAGGGTTCCTACAATGAGCAGTTCTTC.

This chain joins TRBV5-1 and TRBJ1-2; no reliable D call. This CDR3 contains 12 residues. Trimming shortened V by 3 bases and J by 6 bases, and 9 bases separated the two germline ends. Germline CDR1 is SGHRS and CDR2 is YFSETQ. The CDR3, as DNA: TGCGCCAGCAGCTGGGAGGGCGATGGCTACACCTTC. This translates into CASSWEGDGYTF.

V usage is TRBV6-2 or TRBV6-3 and J usage is TRBJ2-7; 8 bases agree with TRBD1. The V gene's germline CDR1 is MNHEY and CDR2 SVGEGT. This CDR3 spans 14 amino acids. V trimming: 4 bases; J trimming: 5 bases; junction bases outside the gene matches: 7. CDR3 amino acids: CASSSTGGMDEQYF. The CDR3 DNA sequence: TGTGCCAGCAGTTCAACAGGGGGGATGGACGAGCAGTACTTC.

V gene TRBV6-5 combines with J gene TRBJ1-3; 7 bases are shared with TRBD1. The CDR3 runs to 16 residues. V lost 0 bases and J lost 7; bases outside the gene matches: 9. Looked up from germline, CDR1 is MNHEY and CDR2 is SVGAGI. The chain's CDR3 is CASSYSGTARGNTIYF. The CDR3 region has the DNA TGTGCCAGCAGTTACTCGGGAACAGCCAGGGGGAACACCATATATTTT.

The rearrangement uses TRBV7-9 and TRBJ2-5; 9 bases line up with TRBD1. CDR3 length: 15 residues. V was pared by 4 bases and J by 3 bases, with 6 bases of the junction left unmatched. Germline CDR1 and CDR2: SEHNR and FQNEAQ (reference sequence). The CDR3 coding sequence is TGTGCCAGCAGCTACCGGGACAGGGTTGAAGAGACCCAGTACTTC. Translation gives CASSYRDRVEETQYF.

The V and J genes are TRBV3-1 (or the pseudogene TRBV3-2) and TRBJ1-5; the match to TRBD1 covers 7 bases. Per germline, CDR1 LGHDT and CDR2 YNNKEL (reference sequence). V lost 2 bases, J lost 9 bases, and 10 bases stayed unmatched. The CDR3 loop spans 15 amino acids. The CDR3 loop reads CASSQYRDSQGPQHF. CDR3 nucleotides: TGTGCCAGCAGCCAATACCGGGACAGCCAAGGGCCCCAGCATTTT.

The chain couples TRBV27 to TRBJ1-5; 7 nucleotides line up with TRBD1. Trimming took 5 bases from V and 5 from J; bases not matched to a gene: 9. The CDR3 length is 15 residues. The germline V gene has CDR1 MNHEY and CDR2 SMNVEV (reference sequence). CDR3 nucleotide sequence: TGTGCCAGCAGTGAAAACAGGGGCGAGGATCAGCCCCAGCATTTT. This gives the protein CASSENRGEDQPQHF.

The chain links TRBV28 to TRBJ2-5, with TRBD2 matching over 10 bases. Unmatched junction bases numbered 3, after V lost 3 bases and J lost 2 bases. Germline-derived CDR1 and CDR2 are MDHEN and SYDVKM. The CDR3 has 15 amino acids. The CDR3 DNA reads TGTGCCAGCAGTTTCGGGACTAGCGAACAAGAGACCCAGTACTTC. It encodes CASSFGTSEQETQYF.

This chain joins TRBV4-1 and TRBJ1-2, with D possibly TRBD1 on 5 matching bases. With 1 base removed from V and 8 bases from J, the gap between germline ends came to 14 bases. The CDR3 contains 14 residues. The germline gives CDR1 MGHRA, CDR2 YSYEKL. This chain's CDR3 is CASSQGSGAGGYTF. The CDR3 DNA is TGCGCCAGCAGCCAAGGTTCTGGGGCAGGAGGCTACACCTTC.

The V and J genes are TRBV27 and TRBJ1-2; possible D gene TRBD1, 5 bases. The CDR3 sequence is 15 residues long. Per germline, CDR1 MNHEY and CDR2 SMNVEV (reference sequence). Trimming removed 7 bases at V and 2 bases at J, with 17 bases between. The CDR3, as DNA: TGTGCCAGCATGGAAACAGGACCAGTCAACTATGGCTACACCTTC. Protein sequence: CASMETGPVNYGYTF.

This clone was seen only a few times. The rearrangement joins TRBV28 to TRBJ1-1; 8 bases agree with TRBD1. The CDR3 is 15 amino acids. Trimming at V came to 8 bases and at J to 2 bases, leaving 10 bases not matched to a gene. The germline V gene encodes CDR1 MDHEN and CDR2 SYDVKM. The CDR3 protein is CASGLGQAVNTEAFF. In DNA form, the CDR3 reads TGTGCCAGCGGGTTGGGACAGGCAGTTAACACTGAAGCTTTCTTT.

The rearrangement joins TRBV9 to TRBJ2-3; 10 bases fit TRBD1. V trimming: 4 bases; J trimming: 4 bases; junction bases outside the gene matches: 6. The length of the CDR3 is 15 residues. Germline V gene sequence: CDR1 SGDLS, CDR2 YYNGEE. The CDR3 protein is CASSPGQGDPDTQYF. In DNA form, the CDR3 reads TGTGCCAGCAGCCCCGGACAGGGGGACCCAGATACGCAGTATTTT.

The J gene is TRBJ2-7, the V gene TRBV5-6, with 7 bases matching TRBD1. Germline V gene sequence: CDR1 SGHDT, CDR2 YYEEEE. CDR3 length: 15 residues. Trimming cost V 0 bases and J 0 bases; bases outside gene matches: 3. The chain's CDR3 is CASSLAGQSSYEQYF. The CDR3 DNA reads as TGTGCCAGCAGCTTGGCGGGACAGAGCTCCTACGAGCAGTACTTC.

The chain joins TRBV27 to TRBJ2-7, with 10 bases aligning to TRBD2. This CDR3 has 14 residues. From germline, CDR1 is MNHEY and CDR2 SMNVEV (reference sequence). The V and J ends lost 4 bases and 2 bases, in that order; junction bases with no gene match: 2. CDR3 sequence: CASSWSGRAYEQYF. CDR3 bases: TGTGCCAGCAGTTGGAGCGGGAGGGCCTACGAGCAGTACTTC.

The chain has TRBV27 and TRBJ2-7, with TRBD2 as a possible D gene (5 bases). Between the trimmed V and J ends, which lost 3 bases and 7 bases, there was a span of 19 bases. The CDR3 runs to 15 residues. Per the germline V gene, CDR1 is MNHEY and CDR2 is SMNVEV (reference sequence). CDR3 DNA sequence: TGTGCCAGCAGTTTGTCTTCTAGCCCGGCGGAAGAGCAGTACTTC. Translated: CASSLSSSPAEEQYF.

V is TRBV28 and J is TRBJ2-7; 9 nucleotides agree with TRBD1. This CDR3 region has 12 residues. With 6 bases clipped from V and 12 bases from J, the junction kept 9 bases outside the gene matches. In germline, CDR1 is MDHEN, CDR2 SYDVKM. The CDR3 here is CASRRTRDRVYF. In nucleotides, the CDR3 is TGTGCCAGCAGGCGTACCCGGGACAGGGTGTACTTC.

The chain is built from TRBV7-3 and TRBJ2-7; 11 bases line up with TRBD2. This CDR3 spans 18 amino acids. The trim removed 5 bases at V and 2 bases at J, leaving 14 bases unmatched. Germline CDR1 reads SGHTA; CDR2 reads FQGTGA. The CDR3 loop reads CASSPGTSGRSRPYEQYF. The CDR3 DNA reads TGTGCCAGCAGCCCTGGGACTAGCGGCCGTTCCCGCCCCTACGAGCAGTACTTC.

The rearrangement joins TRBV5-1 to TRBJ2-1; 7 bases are a match to TRBD1. Germline lookup yields CDR1 SGHRS and CDR2 YFSETQ. After removal of 1 base from V and 4 bases from J, the junction contained 2 bases not matched to a gene. The CDR3 is made up of 14 amino acids. The CDR3 spells CASSLLQGYNEQFF. In nucleotides, the CDR3 is TGCGCCAGCAGCTTGCTACAGGGGTACAATGAGCAGTTCTTC.

This clone was detected only once. J is TRBJ2-3 and V is TRBV30; D not certain. The CDR3 runs to 12 residues. Deletions cut 2 bases from V and 3 bases from J, with 6 bases between. CDR1 is GTSNPN and CDR2 is SVGIG in the germline V gene (reference sequence). The CDR3: CAWSPLTDTQYF. The CDR3 coding sequence is TGTGCCTGGAGTCCCCTTACAGATACGCAGTATTTT.